The 19 T cell receptor beta chains presented below share a single source sample, sequenced in a study of shared clonotypes between healthy human individuals. The naive CD8 subset, CD45RO-negative cells positively selected for CCR7, excluded terminally differentiated effector memory CD45RA+ cells. Assay used: immunoSEQ multiplex PCR; TCRdb lists only in-frame clones, some missing. The table has about 680,000 clones, 90% to 95% seen once. Material for sequencing was naive CD8+ T cells sorted from blood. The origin of the receptors is a man in his thirties or forties in good health.

The chain has TRBV27 and TRBJ2-1, with D hard to call. This CDR3 region has 15 residues. V was cut by 6 bases and J by 2 bases, with 14 bases left in between. Germline-derived CDR1 and CDR2 are MNHEY and SMNVEV (reference sequence). The CDR3 region has the DNA TGTGCCAGCAGCCTTGACCTGGCGGCCTACAATGAGCAGTTCTTC. This translates into CASSLDLAAYNEQFF.

The chain links TRBV7-6 to TRBJ2-7, with a weak D call TRBD2 (6 bases). Deletions cut 5 bases from V and 1 base from J, with 6 bases between. CDR3 length: 12 amino acids. CDR1 SGHVS and CDR2 FNYEAQ come from the germline V gene. CDR3 amino acids: CASSGRSYEQYF. CDR3 nucleotides: TGTGCCAGCAGCGGGAGGTCCTACGAGCAGTACTTC.

The rearrangement joins TRBV27 to TRBJ2-2, with TRBD1 matching 7 bases. The junction had 10 bases not matched to a gene; V was cut back by 5 bases and J by 7 bases. Germline-derived CDR1 and CDR2 are MNHEY and SMNVEV (reference sequence). This CDR3 comprises 15 residues. CDR3 region: CASSPETGSNGELFF. CDR3 DNA sequence: TGTGCCAGCAGTCCTGAGACAGGGTCGAACGGGGAGCTGTTTTTT.

CDR3 region: CASSLPRQGADEQYF. CDR3 nucleotide sequence: TGTGCCAGCAGCTTACCCCGACAGGGAGCGGACGAGCAGTACTTC. This rearrangement joins TRBV7-9 to TRBJ2-7; 7 nucleotides match TRBD1. J was trimmed by 5 bases and V by 2 bases; bases with no gene match: 9. CDR3 size: 15 residues. The germline V gene has CDR1 SEHNR and CDR2 FQNEAQ (reference sequence).

V and J are TRBV4-1 and TRBJ1-1; D remains ambiguous. From germline, CDR1 is MGHRA and CDR2 YSYEKL. The CDR3 consists of 15 residues. Trimming left V 0 bases short and J 1 base short, with 9 bases between. The CDR3 loop reads CASSQEKAANTEAFF. CDR3 in DNA: TGCGCCAGCAGCCAAGAAAAGGCGGCGAACACTGAAGCTTTCTTT.

This sequence joins TRBV7-9 and TRBJ2-2; TRBD1 might be the D (6 bases). There are 16 residues in the CDR3. Germline CDR1 reads SEHNR; CDR2 reads FQNEAQ (reference sequence). V was clipped by 6 bases and J by 0 bases, with 14 bases between them. CDR3 amino acids: CASRPDRSPNTGELFF. CDR3 DNA sequence: TGTGCCAGCAGACCCGACAGGTCCCCGAACACCGGGGAGCTGTTTTTT.

The V and J genes are TRBV9 and TRBJ2-1; D is ambiguous. Trimming stripped 3 bases from V and 7 bases from J, with 14 bases between. This CDR3 is built from 14 residues. Germline values: CDR1 SGDLS, CDR2 YYNGEE. The CDR3 loop reads CASSAPLASNEQFF. The CDR3 nucleotides read TGTGCCAGCAGCGCCCCCCTCGCCTCGAATGAGCAGTTCTTC.

The chain has TRBV6-1 and TRBJ2-5, with D possibly matching TRBD1 (6 bases). The CDR3 runs to 13 residues. Germline V gene lookup returns CDR1 MNHNS and CDR2 SASEGT. Trimming left V 6 bases short and J 2 bases short, with 10 bases between. The CDR3 here is CASRGTFQETQYF. Written as DNA, the CDR3 is TGTGCCAGCAGGGGGACATTTCAAGAGACCCAGTACTTC.

This chain joins TRBV6-9 and TRBJ2-1, with TRBD2 matching 8 bases. This CDR3 has 17 amino acids. V gave up 2 bases and J gave up 8 bases; unmatched junction bases: 14. Per germline, CDR1 MNHGY and CDR2 SVAAGI. The CDR3 bases are TGTGCCAGCAGTTATACGGAGAGCGGGAGTCTGGGTGATGAGCAGTTCTTC. Protein: CASSYTESGSLGDEQFF.

This chain uses TRBV28 with TRBJ2-1; TRBD2 matches at 9 bases. CDR1 and CDR2 (germline): MDHEN, SYDVKM. The CDR3 totals 15 residues. V dropped 5 bases and J dropped 4; count of bases not matched to a gene: 6. The CDR3 nucleotides are TGTGCCAGCAGTCCTGGACTAGCGAAGTACAATGAGCAGTTCTTC. Amino acids: CASSPGLAKYNEQFF.

The chain combines TRBV10-3 with TRBJ2-7; a weak D match, TRBD2 (5 bases). Germline assignment: CDR1 ENHRY and CDR2 SYGVKD. Trimming removed 0 bases at V and 11 bases at J, with 11 bases between. This CDR3 region has 12 residues. The CDR3 sequence: CAISESTGFEYF. DNA of the CDR3: TGTGCCATCAGTGAGTCAACGGGATTTGAGTACTTC.

The chain joins TRBV30 to TRBJ1-3; D is unclear. The V and J ends lost 4 bases and 4 bases respectively, with 2 bases between them. Germline CDR1 reads GTSNPN; CDR2 reads SVGIG (reference sequence). This CDR3 spans 10 amino acids. The CDR3 DNA reads TGTGCCTGGATGGGAAACACCATATATTTT. It codes for CAWMGNTIYF.

The chain couples TRBV2 to TRBJ2-3; D is unclear. V dropped 7 bases and J dropped 3 bases, with 17 bases sitting between them. Germline CDR1 and CDR2: SNHLY and FYNNEI. This CDR3 comprises 15 residues. The chain's CDR3 is CASKIPGRYTDTQYF. CDR3 nucleotides: TGTGCCAGCAAGATACCGGGCAGGTATACAGATACGCAGTATTTT.

The chain uses TRBV7-9 and TRBJ1-5; D remains ambiguous. This CDR3 is 15 amino acids long. V lost 5 bases and J 0 bases, leaving 11 bases between the germline ends. Per the germline V gene, CDR1 is SEHNR and CDR2 is FQNEAQ (reference sequence). The CDR3 sequence is CASSPTGDSNQPQHF. CDR3 bases: TGTGCCAGCAGCCCTACCGGTGATAGCAATCAGCCCCAGCATTTT.

Details on this clone: Different DNA sequences within this sample yield the same CDR3. J is TRBJ1-5 and V is TRBV7-9, with TRBD1 matching 9 bases. CDR3 length equals 14 residues. The J segment lost 6 bases and the V segment lost 5 bases, leaving 5 bases of the junction unmatched. The germline V gene encodes CDR1 SEHNR and CDR2 FQNEAQ (reference sequence). The CDR3 coding sequence is TGTGCCAGCAGCCCCGGGACAGGGTCTCAGCCCCAGCATTTT. Translation gives CASSPGTGSQPQHF.

The sample holds one count of this clone. This CDR3 reads CASSDPLEPKETQYF. The DNA of the CDR3 is TGTGCCAGCAGTGACCCTTTAGAACCAAAAGAGACCCAGTACTTC. This rearrangement joins TRBV25-1 to TRBJ2-5; no definite D call. Germline V CDR1 and CDR2: MGHDK, SYGVNS. The CDR3 contains 15 residues. Trimming removed 3 bases at V and 3 bases at J, with 14 bases between.

The V and J genes are TRBV27 and TRBJ1-2; 10 bases are a match to TRBD1. This CDR3 comprises 17 residues. V lost 3 bases and J lost 2; bases outside the gene matches: 9. The germline V gene encodes CDR1 MNHEY and CDR2 SMNVEV (reference sequence). The DNA of the CDR3 is TGTGCCAGCAGTTTCCAGAGGACAGGGGGGCAGAACTATGGCTACACCTTC. As protein: CASSFQRTGGQNYGYTF.

The chain employs TRBV6-5 and TRBJ2-7, with D possibly TRBD2 on 6 matching bases. CDR1 is MNHEY and CDR2 is SVGAGI in the germline V gene. Trimming shortened V by 2 bases and J by 6 bases, and 14 bases separated the two germline ends. This CDR3 comprises 14 residues. The CDR3 DNA follows: TGTGCCAGCAGTTACGGGGCGGGACCGATCGAGCAGTACTTC. The encoded protein is CASSYGAGPIEQYF.

V usage is TRBV19 and J usage is TRBJ2-3, with 8 bases lining up with TRBD2. Germline assignment: CDR1 LNHDA and CDR2 SQIVND (reference sequence). J was trimmed by 5 bases and V by 11 bases; bases with no gene match: 21. This CDR3 region has 17 residues. The CDR3 region has the DNA TGTGCCTCGGATAACGGGATCTCAGCGGGAGCGGAAGATACGCAGTATTTT. This codes for CASDNGISAGAEDTQYF.